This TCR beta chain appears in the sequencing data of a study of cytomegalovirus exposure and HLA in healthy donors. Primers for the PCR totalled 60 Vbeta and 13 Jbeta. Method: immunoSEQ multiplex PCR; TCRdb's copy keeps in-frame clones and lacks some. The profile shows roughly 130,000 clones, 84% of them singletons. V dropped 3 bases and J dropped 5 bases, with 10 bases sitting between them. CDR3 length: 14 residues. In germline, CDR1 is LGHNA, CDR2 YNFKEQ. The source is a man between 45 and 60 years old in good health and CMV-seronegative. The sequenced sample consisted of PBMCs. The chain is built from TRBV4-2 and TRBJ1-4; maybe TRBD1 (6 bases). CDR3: CASSHRGANEKLFF. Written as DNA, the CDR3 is TGTGCCAGCAGCCACAGGGGCGCGAATGAAAAACTGTTTTTT.